Below, 12 T cell receptor beta chains from the same sample are listed, as sequenced in a study of metastatic and nonmetastatic thyroid tumors. TCRdb re-called the PCR reads through MiXCR. The repertoire holds roughly 18,000 clones, with 25% to 30% as singletons. All patients were treatment-naive before thyroid surgery. Material for sequencing was tumor tissue. Source of these receptors: a female donor with papillary thyroid cancer or a benign thyroid nodule (not recorded which). Some clones in this sample may be carry-over from other donors' samples.

This clone showed up just a few times. Germline is not matched at one junction end, which may reflect a read error. V and J are TRBV6-2 or TRBV6-3 and TRBJ2-7; D gene uncertain. This CDR3 has 14 residues. CDR1 MNHEY and CDR2 SVGEGT come from the germline V gene. This CDR3 reads CASSLLSGSYEHYF. CDR3 nucleotides: TGTGCCAGCAGTTTACTCTCCGGCTCCTACGAGCATTACTTC.

Points on this clone: This CDR3 fails to terminate in the conserved phenylalanine or tryptophan, so it likely reflects a read error. The chain uses TRBV11-1 and TRBJ2-7; D might be TRBD2 (7 bases). Germline-derived CDR1 and CDR2 are SGHAT and FQDESV (reference sequence). This CDR3 spans 16 amino acids. The CDR3 sequence is CVSSFGVGAPGREQYL. The CDR3 DNA is TGTGTCAGCAGCTTTGGCGTGGGGGCGCCCGGGAGGGAGCAGTACCTC.

There are many counts of this clone. CDR3 sequence: CSGGLLAGNEQFF. CDR3 DNA: TGCAGTGGGGGCCTACTAGCGGGAAATGAGCAGTTCTTC. The chain recombines TRBV20-1 with TRBJ2-1; 10 bases are shared with TRBD2. The germline gives CDR1 DFQATT, CDR2 SNEGSKA (reference sequence). This CDR3 contains 13 residues. V was clipped by 7 bases and J by 7 bases; unmatched bases: 7.

This clone was seen ten or more times. The chain combines TRBV19 with TRBJ1-1; D unresolved. Germline assignment: CDR1 LNHDA and CDR2 SQIVND (reference sequence). The CDR3 consists of 14 residues. With 7 bases removed from V and 1 base from J, the gap between germline ends came to 13 bases. Here the CDR3 reads CASKSDRENTEAFF. The CDR3 DNA follows: TGTGCCAGTAAATCGGATCGCGAGAACACTGAAGCTTTCTTT.

The chain is built from TRBV20-1 and TRBJ2-7; D gene uncertain. This CDR3 is 14 amino acids long. V lost 0 bases to trimming and J lost 0 bases, with 9 bases between them. The germline CDR1 and CDR2 sequences are DFQATT and SNEGSKA (reference sequence). CDR3 nucleotides: TGCAGTGCTAGAGATCCGGCTAGCTCCTACGAGCAGTACTTC. Translation gives CSARDPASSYEQYF.

The chain uses TRBV10-1 and TRBJ2-1, with D possibly called TRBD1 or TRBD2 (6 bases each). V lost 6 bases and J lost 15, with 18 bases in between. In germline, CDR1 is WNHNN, CDR2 SYGVQD (reference sequence). The CDR3 consists of 12 residues. CDR3 residues: CASSSRGDFRFF. The CDR3 coding sequence is TGCGCCAGCAGCTCAAGGGGGGACTTTAGGTTCTTC.

This clone was seen many times. The chain employs TRBV28 and TRBJ1-1; 8 bases are shared with TRBD1. Germline loops: CDR1 MDHEN, CDR2 SYDVKM. J gave up 1 base and V 5 bases, and 6 bases lay outside the gene matches. The CDR3 runs 15 residues. The CDR3 DNA is TGTGCCAGCAGTCCTCGACAGGGGCGGAACACTGAAGCTTTCTTT. Translated: CASSPRQGRNTEAFF.

This clone came up a few times. The chain is built from TRBV6-2 or TRBV6-3 and TRBJ2-7, with D maybe TRBD2 (6 bases). The ends were cut back, 2 bases at V and 2 bases at J, with 10 bases in the middle. Looked up from germline, CDR1 is MNHEY and CDR2 is SVGEGT. This CDR3 has 14 amino acids. CDR3 nucleotides: TGTGCCAGCAGTTACCGGGACTTAACCTACGAGCAGTACTTC. It is translated as CASSYRDLTYEQYF.

This clone was detected a few times. This sequence joins TRBV27 and TRBJ2-1; possible D gene TRBD2, 6 bases. CDR1 and CDR2 (germline): MNHEY, SMNVEV (reference sequence). V was trimmed by 5 bases and J by 7 bases, leaving 15 bases between them. The CDR3 spans 14 residues. In DNA, the CDR3 is TGTGCCAGCAGTCCGGGACTCCGCCAGAATGAGCAGTTCTTC. Protein: CASSPGLRQNEQFF.

This clone came up many times. This chain connects TRBV7-8 to TRBJ1-6; D is perhaps TRBD1 (6 bases). The CDR3 sequence is 15 residues long. The germline gives CDR1 SGHVS, CDR2 FQNEAQ. Trimming pared 8 bases from V and 7 bases from J, leaving 18 bases between. The CDR3 DNA reads as TGTGCCAGCGTCTTGGCGGGGGCGATCAATTCACCCCTCCACTTT. It encodes CASVLAGAINSPLHF. The full variable domain, its missing parts supplied by reference TRBV7-8 and TRBJ1-6, is GAGVSQSPRYKVAKRGQDVALRCDPISGHVSLFWYQQALGQGPEFLTYFQNEAQLDKSGLPSDRFFAERPEGSVSTLKIQRTQQEDSAVYLCASVLAGAINSPLHFGNGTRLTVT.

Details on this clone: At one boundary the junction diverges from the germline segment, which might be a read error. This chain uses TRBV6-2 or TRBV6-3 with TRBJ2-1; D is tentatively TRBD1 or TRBD2 (7 bases each). Germline CDR1 is MNHEY and CDR2 is SVGEGT. This CDR3 comprises 19 residues. For the CDR3, the DNA is TGTGCCAGCAGTAACTCAGCAGGGGGGGTAAGGAGCTCCTACAATGAGCAGTTCTTC. It translates to CASSNSAGGVRSSYNEQFF.

In this sample, this clone turned up once. This rearrangement joins TRBV20-1 to TRBJ2-7; weak D call: TRBD2 (5 bases). The CDR3 runs 15 residues. The V end was cut by 5 bases, the J end by 0 bases, with 17 bases between. Germline CDR1 and CDR2: DFQATT and SNEGSKA (reference sequence). The CDR3 protein is CSAQSGEIASYEQYF. The CDR3 coding sequence is TGCAGTGCTCAGAGCGGTGAGATCGCCTCCTACGAGCAGTACTTC.